The clone carrying this T cell receptor beta chain showed up many times. Using its own MiXCR run on the PCR reads, TCRdb lists one record per CDR3 protein. The table includes about 23,000 distinct CDR3 sequences, around 38% detected once. These data are taken from a study of tumor-infiltrating lymphocytes in oesophageal squamous cell carcinoma. The CDR3 has 14 amino acids. The ends were cut back, 1 base at V and 4 bases at J, with 10 bases in the middle. Germline CDR1 and CDR2: SGHNT and YYREEE (reference sequence). Sequencing input: esophageal tumor tissue. This clonotype was sampled from a male donor with esophageal squamous cell carcinoma. The gene calls are TRBV5-4 and TRBJ2-3; D possibly corresponds to TRBD1 (6 bases). The CDR3 DNA is TGTGCCAGCAGCTTGAATTACAGGGCAGATACGCAGTATTTT. Protein: CASSLNYRADTQYF.